This record concerns one T cell receptor (beta chain) sequence. Its antigen remains unknown. Blood (approximately 2.7 ml) was collected from every donor individually. With no T cell sorting beforehand, total RNA was isolated from whole blood. The data are from a study of monozygotic twins with inflammatory bowel disease. Findings of the study overall: T cell subtypes were not distinguishable in this analysis.

cDNA was produced in eight separate reactions per sample. TCRdb reprocessed the 5' RACE reads, keeping one entry per CDR3 protein, no DNA. The sample data list about 380,000 distinct CDR3 sequences. This sequence was found in a human donor with ulcerative colitis or Crohn's disease, or a healthy co-twin of an affected twin (not recorded which). Sequencing was performed on blood.

CDR3 residues: CASSLTQTGADQETQYF. The chain carries TRBV5-1 and TRBJ2-5; TCRdb designates TRBD1, a call that cannot be tested without DNA. Germline V gene lookup returns CDR1 SGHRS and CDR2 YFSETQ. The CDR3 length is 17 residues.